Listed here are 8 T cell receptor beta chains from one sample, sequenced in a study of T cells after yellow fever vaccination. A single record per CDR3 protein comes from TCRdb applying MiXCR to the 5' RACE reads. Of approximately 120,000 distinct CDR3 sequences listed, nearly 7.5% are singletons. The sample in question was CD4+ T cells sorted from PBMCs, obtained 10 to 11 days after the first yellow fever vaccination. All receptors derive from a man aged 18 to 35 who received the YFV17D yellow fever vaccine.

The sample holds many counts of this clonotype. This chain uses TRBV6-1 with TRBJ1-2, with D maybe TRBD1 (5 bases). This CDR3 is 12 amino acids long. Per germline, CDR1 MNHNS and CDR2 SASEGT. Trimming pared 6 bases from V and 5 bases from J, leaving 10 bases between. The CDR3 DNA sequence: TGTGCCAGCAGGGAACAGGATTATGGCTACACCTTC. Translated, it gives CASREQDYGYTF.

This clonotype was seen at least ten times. The CDR3 DNA reads TGTGCCAGCAGCCCTTATGCCCCTAGCGCGGGAGGGGACATTCAGTACTTC. The encoded protein is CASSPYAPSAGGDIQYF. The gene calls are TRBV7-2 and TRBJ2-4; 9 nucleotides line up with TRBD2. Germline V gives CDR1 SGHTA, CDR2 FQGNSA. CDR3 size: 17 residues. J was trimmed by 8 bases and V by 5 bases; bases with no gene match: 16.

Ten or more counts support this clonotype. The CDR3 DNA is TGCAGTGCTAGCCGGGGGGGCCCCTACAATGAGCAGTTCTTC. This encodes CSASRGGPYNEQFF. V is TRBV20-1 and J is TRBJ2-1; 8 positions agree with TRBD2. CDR3 length: 14 residues. The germline CDR1 and CDR2 sequences are DFQATT and SNEGSKA (reference sequence). The V and J ends lost 3 bases and 2 bases, in that order; junction bases with no gene match: 3.

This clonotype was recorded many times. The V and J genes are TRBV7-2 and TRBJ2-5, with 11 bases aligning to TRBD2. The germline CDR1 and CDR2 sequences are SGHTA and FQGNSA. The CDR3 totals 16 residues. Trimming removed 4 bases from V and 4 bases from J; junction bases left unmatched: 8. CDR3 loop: CASSSTSGGGGETQYF. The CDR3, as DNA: TGTGCCAGCAGCTCAACTAGCGGGGGAGGGGGAGAGACCCAGTACTTC.

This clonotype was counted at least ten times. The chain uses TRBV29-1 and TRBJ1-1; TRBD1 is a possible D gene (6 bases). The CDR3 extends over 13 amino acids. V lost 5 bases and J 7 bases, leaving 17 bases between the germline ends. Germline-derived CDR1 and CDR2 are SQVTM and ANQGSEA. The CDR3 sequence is CSVSEGGSSEAFF. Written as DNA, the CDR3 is TGCAGCGTTTCGGAGGGGGGGAGTAGTGAAGCTTTCTTT.

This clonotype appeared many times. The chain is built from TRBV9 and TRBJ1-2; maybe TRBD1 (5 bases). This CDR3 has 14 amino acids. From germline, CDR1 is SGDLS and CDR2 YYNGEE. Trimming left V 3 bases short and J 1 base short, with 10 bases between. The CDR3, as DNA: TGTGCCAGCAGCGCCACACAGGATAACTATGGCTACACCTTC. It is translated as CASSATQDNYGYTF.

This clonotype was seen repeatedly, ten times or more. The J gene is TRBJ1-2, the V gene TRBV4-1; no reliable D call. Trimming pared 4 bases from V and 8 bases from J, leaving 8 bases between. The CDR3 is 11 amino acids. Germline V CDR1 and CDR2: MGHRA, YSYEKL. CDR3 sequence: CASSRGGGYTF. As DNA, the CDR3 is TGCGCCAGCAGCCGCGGCGGCGGCTACACCTTC.

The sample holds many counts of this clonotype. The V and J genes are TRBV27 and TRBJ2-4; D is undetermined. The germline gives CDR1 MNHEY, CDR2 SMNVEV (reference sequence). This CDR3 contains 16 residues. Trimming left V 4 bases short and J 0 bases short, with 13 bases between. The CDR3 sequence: CASSSPWALAKNIQYF. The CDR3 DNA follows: TGTGCCAGCAGTTCGCCGTGGGCACTAGCCAAAAACATTCAGTACTTC.